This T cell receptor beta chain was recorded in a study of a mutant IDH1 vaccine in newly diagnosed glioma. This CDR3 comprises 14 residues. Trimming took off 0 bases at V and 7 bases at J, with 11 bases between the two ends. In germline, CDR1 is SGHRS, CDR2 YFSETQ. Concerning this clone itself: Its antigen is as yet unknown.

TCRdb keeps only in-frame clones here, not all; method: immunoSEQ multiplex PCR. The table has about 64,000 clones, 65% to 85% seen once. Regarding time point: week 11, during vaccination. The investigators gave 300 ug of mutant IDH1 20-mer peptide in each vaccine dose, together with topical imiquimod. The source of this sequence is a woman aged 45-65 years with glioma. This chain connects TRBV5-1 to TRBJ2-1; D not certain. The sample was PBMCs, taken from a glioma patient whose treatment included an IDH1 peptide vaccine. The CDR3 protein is CASSLVRIGNEQFF. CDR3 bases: TGCGCCAGCAGCTTGGTGAGGATCGGGAATGAGCAGTTCTTC.